These 13 T cell receptor beta chains came from one sample sequenced in a study of blood T cell repertoires in COVID-19. Clones were sequenced by immunoSEQ multiplex PCR, and TCRdb holds only the in-frame ones, with some missing. The sample consists of about 130,000 clones, approximately 89% of them appearing once. The sequenced material came from peripheral blood. These receptors all stem from a man aged 50-59 years with acute or convalescent COVID-19.

The CDR3 region has the DNA TGCGCCAGCAGCCCTCCGGGGGAACGCTACACCTTC. Its protein is CASSPPGERYTF. The V and J genes are TRBV5-1 and TRBJ1-2, with a possible D match to TRBD1 (5 bases). The germline V gene encodes CDR1 SGHRS and CDR2 YFSETQ. V shed 4 bases and J shed 9 bases, with 13 bases lying between them. CDR3 length: 12 residues. The whole variable domain, filled in from reference TRBV5-1 and TRBJ1-2, reads KAGVTQTPRYLIKTRGQQVTLSCSPISGHRSVSWYQQTPGQGLQFLFEYFSETQRNKGNFPGRFSGRQFSNSRSEMNVSTLELGDSALYLCASSPPGERYTFGSGTRLTVV.

CDR3 nucleotide sequence: TGTGCTAGTGGTCCCCGGTCCGGAGGGGGCTACACCTTC. This codes for CASGPRSGGGYTF. The V and J genes are TRBV12-5 and TRBJ1-2, with D uncertain. The germline CDR1 and CDR2 sequences are LGHNT and FRNRAP. Trimming cost V 5 bases and J 8 bases, with 15 bases left between them. The CDR3 spans 13 residues.

This sequence joins TRBV6-5 and TRBJ1-4; 7 bases are a match to TRBD1. The CDR3 is 15 amino acids. The V segment lost 10 bases and the J segment 8 bases; nucleotides outside the gene matches: 16. CDR1 and CDR2 (germline): MNHEY, SVGAGI. The DNA of the CDR3 is TGTGCCACCGCACTAGGGGCAGGGGGTGACGAAAAACTGTTTTTT. Its protein is CATALGAGGDEKLFF.

This rearrangement joins TRBV14 to TRBJ1-4, with D perhaps matching TRBD1 (5 bases). This CDR3 has 15 amino acids. V lost 1 base and J lost 4, with 10 bases in between. CDR1 and CDR2 (germline): SGHDN, FVKESK. The DNA for the CDR3 is TGTGCCAGCAGCCAAGTTCGGGGGATTAATGAAAAACTGTTTTTT. As protein: CASSQVRGINEKLFF.

The V and J genes are TRBV15 and TRBJ2-3, with a tentative D call TRBD2 (7 bases). The germline V gene has CDR1 LNHNV and CDR2 YYDKDF (reference sequence). The CDR3 spans 14 residues. Trimming removed 3 bases from V and 6 bases from J, with 13 bases in between. CDR3 nucleotide sequence: TGTGCCACCAGCAGCGGGGGGCCACACGATACGCAGTATTTT. Amino acid sequence: CATSSGGPHDTQYF.

The V gene is TRBV30, the J gene TRBJ1-2, with D possibly matching TRBD1 (5 bases). This CDR3 spans 12 amino acids. Per germline, CDR1 GTSNPN and CDR2 SVGIG (reference sequence). V gave up 6 bases and J gave up 4 bases, with 12 bases separating them. The DNA of the CDR3 is TGTGCCTGCCAAAGGGACTCCTATGGCTACACCTTC. This gives the protein CACQRDSYGYTF.

A few counts support this clone. V and J are TRBV5-6 and TRBJ2-5; D possibly corresponds to TRBD1 (6 bases). Germline lookup yields CDR1 SGHDT and CDR2 YYEEEE. V lost 0 bases, J lost 1 base, and 10 bases lay in between. The CDR3 contains 15 residues. CDR3 in amino acids: CASSLVSRGQETQYF. CDR3 coding DNA: TGTGCCAGCAGCTTGGTGTCCAGGGGCCAAGAGACCCAGTACTTC. The whole variable domain, filled in from reference TRBV5-6 and TRBJ2-5, reads DAGVTQSPTHLIKTRGQQVTLRCSPKSGHDTVSWYQQALGQGPQFIFQYYEEEERQRGNFPDRFSGHQFPNYSSELNVNALLLGDSALYLCASSLVSRGQETQYFGPGTRLLVL.

This sequence joins TRBV28 and TRBJ1-5, with 9 bases identical to TRBD1. Trimming at V came to 5 bases and at J to 7 bases, leaving 6 bases not matched to a gene. There are 14 residues in the CDR3. Germline CDR1 MDHEN, CDR2 SYDVKM. This CDR3 reads CASSKTGGRQPQHF. As DNA, the CDR3 is TGTGCCAGCAGTAAAACAGGGGGCCGGCAGCCCCAGCATTTT.

The chain has TRBV5-4 and TRBJ1-2; 7 bases match TRBD1. The CDR3 sequence is 14 residues long. CDR1 and CDR2 from the germline V gene are SGHNT and YYREEE (reference sequence). V shed 2 bases and J 3 bases; nucleotides not matched to a gene: 4. CDR3 residues: CASSFRDSYYGYTF. The DNA for the CDR3 is TGTGCCAGCAGCTTCCGGGACAGCTACTATGGCTACACCTTC.

On this clone: Different DNA sequences within this sample yield the same CDR3. The V gene is TRBV11-2, the J gene TRBJ1-5; D is unresolved. Trimming stripped 5 bases from V and 2 bases from J, with 10 bases between. The CDR3 is made up of 14 amino acids. Germline V gene lookup returns CDR1 SGHAT and CDR2 FQNNGV. The CDR3 coding sequence is TGTGCCAGCAGCGACATAAATGGCAATCAGCCCCAGCATTTT. Translation: CASSDINGNQPQHF.

The rearrangement uses TRBV19 and TRBJ1-6, with unresolved D. Between the trimmed V and J ends, which lost 2 bases and 10 bases, there was a span of 12 bases. Looked up from germline, CDR1 is LNHDA and CDR2 is SQIVND (reference sequence). CDR3 length: 14 amino acids. CDR3 region: CASSIRELGSPLHF. The CDR3 DNA reads TGTGCCAGTAGTATAAGAGAACTAGGATCACCCCTCCACTTT.

The rearrangement links TRBV12-3 or TRBV12-4 to TRBJ1-2, with no clear D. The CDR3 is 12 amino acids. The V gene lost 2 bases and the J gene lost 9 bases, with 10 bases spanning the gap. This CDR3 is CASSLTAGRYTF. In DNA form, the CDR3 reads TGTGCCAGCAGTTTAACAGCGGGCCGCTACACCTTC.

Only one count was recorded for this clone. V is TRBV5-6 and J is TRBJ1-1; TRBD1 is a possible D gene (5 bases). V lost 0 bases, J lost 9 bases, and 12 bases lay in between. Germline-derived CDR1 and CDR2 are SGHDT and YYEEEE. The CDR3 contains 13 residues. For the CDR3, the DNA is TGTGCCAGCAGCTTGGGTCCGTGGGGCAAAGCTTTCTTT. Protein: CASSLGPWGKAFF.